This T cell receptor beta chain derives from a study of OX40 agonist ivuxolimab in advanced cancers. Study-level information: Ivuxolimab doses were 0.01, 0.1, 0.3, 1.5, 3 or 10 mg/kg every 2 weeks.

As regards this clone: Its antigen is currently unknown.

Patients were ineligible given autoimmune disease history or systemic immunosuppression. Patients had blood sampled at baseline and again on cycle 4 day 1 and cycle 7 day 1. Sequenced by immunoSEQ multiplex PCR; TCRdb stores in-frame clones only, minus some. There are about 47,000 clones in the sample; around 84% occur only once, and over 1.5% lies in the top ten. The CDR3 is made up of 15 amino acids. V shed 5 bases and J shed 2 bases, with 16 bases lying between them. Germline V gene data show CDR1 as SGHAT and CDR2 as FQNNGV. Study-wide findings and caveats: Relative to CD4+, CD8+ T cells held more expanded clones on average.

The source was CD4+ or CD8+ T cells sorted from blood, collected in a trial of the OX40 agonist ivuxolimab. The chain carries TRBV11-2 and TRBJ2-7; D is ambiguous. The receptor comes from an adult with an advanced solid tumor such as melanoma, head and neck, liver or kidney cancer. The CDR3 loop is CASSPQASDAYEQYF. The CDR3 region has the DNA TGTGCCAGCAGCCCCCAGGCGTCGGACGCCTACGAGCAGTACTTC.